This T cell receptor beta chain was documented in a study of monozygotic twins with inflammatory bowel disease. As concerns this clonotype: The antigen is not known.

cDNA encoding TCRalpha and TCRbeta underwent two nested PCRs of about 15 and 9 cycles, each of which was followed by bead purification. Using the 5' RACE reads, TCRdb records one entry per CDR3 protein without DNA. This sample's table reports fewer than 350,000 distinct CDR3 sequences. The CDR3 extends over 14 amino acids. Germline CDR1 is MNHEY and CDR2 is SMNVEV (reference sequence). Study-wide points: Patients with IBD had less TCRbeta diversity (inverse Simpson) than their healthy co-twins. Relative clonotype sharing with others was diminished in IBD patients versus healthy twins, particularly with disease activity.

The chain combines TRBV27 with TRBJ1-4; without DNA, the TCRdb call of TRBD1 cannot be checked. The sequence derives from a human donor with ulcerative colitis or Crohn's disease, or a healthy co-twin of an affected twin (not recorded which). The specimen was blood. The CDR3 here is CASSFRGINEKLFF.